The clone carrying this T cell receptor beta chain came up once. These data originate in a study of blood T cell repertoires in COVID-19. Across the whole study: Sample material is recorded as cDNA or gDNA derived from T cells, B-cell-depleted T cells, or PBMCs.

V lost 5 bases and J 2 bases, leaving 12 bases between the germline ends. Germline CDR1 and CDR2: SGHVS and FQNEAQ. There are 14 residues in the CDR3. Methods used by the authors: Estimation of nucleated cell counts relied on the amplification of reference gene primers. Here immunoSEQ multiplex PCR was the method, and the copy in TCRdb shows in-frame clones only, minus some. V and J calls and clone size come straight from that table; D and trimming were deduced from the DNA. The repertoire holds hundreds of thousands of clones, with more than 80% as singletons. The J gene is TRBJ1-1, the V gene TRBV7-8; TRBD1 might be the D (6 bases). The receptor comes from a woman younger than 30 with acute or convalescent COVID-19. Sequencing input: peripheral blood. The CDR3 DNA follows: TGTGCCAGCAGCACGACAGGACAAAACACTGAAGCTTTCTTT. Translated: CASSTTGQNTEAFF.